The 21 T cell receptor beta chains presented below share a single source sample, sequenced in a study of response to subunit inactivated influenza vaccine. TCRdb re-called the RT-PCR reads with MiXCR, one entry per CDR3 protein. The sample gives 530,000 or so distinct CDR3 sequences, about 10% of which show up once; roughly 10% is in the top ten. The sequences come from PBMCs from blood, collected on the day of vaccination. Receptors were obtained from a man aged 45 to 65 who received an inactivated influenza vaccine.

This clonotype was observed a few times. V usage is TRBV20-1 and J usage is TRBJ2-7; D is perhaps TRBD1 or TRBD2 (6 bases each). Germline CDR1 DFQATT, CDR2 SNEGSKA (reference sequence). V shed 3 bases and J shed 3 bases, with 21 bases lying between them. The CDR3 length is 16 residues. CDR3 sequence: CSASDVGGADFYEQYF. CDR3 DNA: TGCAGTGCTAGTGATGTGGGGGGCGCGGATTTCTACGAGCAGTACTTC.

The chain combines TRBV13 with TRBJ2-7; D is unresolved. The V gene lost 5 bases and the J gene lost 1 base, with 18 bases spanning the gap. Germline V lookup: CDR1 PRHDT, CDR2 FYEKMQ (reference sequence). This CDR3 region has 16 residues. The CDR3 nucleotides read TGTGCCAGCAGCCAAGGTAGGGTGCGAATATCCTACGAGCAGTACTTC. As protein: CASSQGRVRISYEQYF.

This clonotype occurred a few times. The rearrangement uses TRBV3-1 and TRBJ2-5; D call uncertain. This CDR3 contains 16 residues. Germline-derived CDR1 and CDR2 are LGHDT and YNNKEL (reference sequence). V shed 0 bases and J shed 0 bases, with 11 bases lying between them. In DNA form, the CDR3 reads TGTGCCAGCAGCCAAGATTGGGTAGGGAACCAAGAGACCCAGTACTTC. Its protein is CASSQDWVGNQETQYF.

This clonotype was seen more than once but under ten times. The chain is built from TRBV5-1 and TRBJ1-1; unclear D gene. Germline V gene data show CDR1 as SGHRS and CDR2 as YFSETQ. The CDR3 spans 13 residues. Trimming left V 4 bases short and J 4 bases short, with 11 bases between. CDR3 loop: CASSVRRGTEAFF. The CDR3 DNA follows: TGCGCCAGCAGCGTCCGTCGGGGCACTGAAGCTTTCTTT.

This chain joins TRBV6-2 or TRBV6-3 and TRBJ2-5; tentatively, D is TRBD2 (7 bases). The CDR3 extends over 16 amino acids. The germline CDR1 and CDR2 sequences are MNHEY and SVGEGT. The ends were cut back, 2 bases at V and 1 base at J, with 14 bases in the middle. CDR3 in DNA: TGTGCCAGCAGTTACGGCTTGGGAGGGGGCCAAGAGACCCAGTACTTC. Protein sequence: CASSYGLGGGQETQYF.

This clonotype was counted between two and nine times. The rearrangement uses TRBV5-1 and TRBJ2-7; D gene uncertain. Trimming took 6 bases from V and 3 from J, leaving 13 bases between them. There are 13 residues in the CDR3. Germline V gives CDR1 SGHRS, CDR2 YFSETQ. The CDR3 region has the DNA TGCGCCAGCACCCACGTGGATGACTACGAGCAGTACTTC. This codes for CASTHVDDYEQYF.

The V call is TRBV5-1, the J call TRBJ2-3; the D is unclear. The V end lost 1 base, the J end lost 1 base, and 10 bases lay between the germline ends. CDR3 length: 15 amino acids. Looked up from germline, CDR1 is SGHRS and CDR2 is YFSETQ. CDR3: CASSLTYSGTDTQYF. The CDR3 DNA sequence: TGCGCCAGCAGCTTGACCTACAGTGGCACAGATACGCAGTATTTT.

V and J are TRBV4-2 and TRBJ2-1, with 9 bases fitting TRBD2. Germline CDR1 and CDR2: LGHNA and YNFKEQ. V lost 0 bases to trimming and J lost 8 bases; unmatched junction nucleotides: 8. The CDR3 sequence is 16 residues long. The CDR3 DNA reads as TGTGCCAGCAGCCAAGATCCTGGGCTAGCGGGATATGAGCAGTTCTTC. Its protein product is CASSQDPGLAGYEQFF.

The chain is built from TRBV10-3 and TRBJ2-2, with 7 positions matching TRBD2. The CDR3 covers 18 residues. CDR1 is ENHRY, CDR2 SYGVKD, per germline. J lost 0 bases, V lost 0 bases, and 7 bases had no gene match. The CDR3 reads CAISESHSGLANTGELFF. CDR3 in DNA: TGTGCCATCAGTGAGTCTCATAGCGGGCTCGCGAACACCGGGGAGCTGTTTTTT.

Only a few counts were recorded for this clonotype. The CDR3 nucleotides read TGTGCCAGCAGCCCAAGGCCCGTACTAGCGGGGGGGATGGATGAGCAGTTCTTC. Its protein product is CASSPRPVLAGGMDEQFF. The V gene is TRBV27, the J gene TRBJ2-1; 13 bases align to TRBD2. CDR1 MNHEY and CDR2 SMNVEV come from the germline V gene (reference sequence). The CDR3 loop spans 18 amino acids. The V segment lost 6 bases and the J segment 8 bases; nucleotides outside the gene matches: 16.

This clonotype occurred many times. This sequence joins TRBV3-1 and TRBJ2-7; D unclear. The CDR3 is 13 residues long. Germline V CDR1 and CDR2: LGHDT, YNNKEL (reference sequence). The V end lost 1 base, the J end lost 5 bases, and 9 bases lay between the germline ends. This CDR3 is CASSQGGRNEQYF. Here the CDR3 DNA reads TGTGCCAGCAGCCAAGGGGGTCGGAACGAGCAGTACTTC.

This clonotype turned up a few times. CDR3 sequence reads: CASSRPGDTGELFF. Here the CDR3 DNA reads TGTGCCAGCAGTCGCCCGGGCGACACCGGGGAGCTGTTTTTT. The chain combines TRBV6-1 with TRBJ2-2, with D uncertain. Trimming left V 5 bases short and J 3 bases short, with 10 bases between. The CDR3 runs 14 residues. Germline-derived CDR1 and CDR2 are MNHNS and SASEGT.

This rearrangement joins TRBV6-2 or TRBV6-3 to TRBJ2-3; 7 bases are shared with TRBD1. Germline lookup yields CDR1 MNHEY and CDR2 SVGEGT. J was trimmed by 2 bases and V by 0 bases; bases with no gene match: 8. The CDR3 has 17 residues. The CDR3 DNA follows: TGTGCCAGCAGTTACTCGCCTGGGACAGAATACACAGATACGCAGTATTTT. Residues: CASSYSPGTEYTDTQYF.

This clonotype was found once. A read error may produce the germline difference seen at one junction end. Written as DNA, the CDR3 is TGTGCCAGCAGCTTAGGGCTAGCGGGGGGCCCGCCCAGCCACTTC. As protein: CASSLGLAGGPPSHF. V and J are TRBV7-9 and TRBJ2-7, with 11 bases identical to TRBD2. This CDR3 spans 15 amino acids. Germline lookup yields CDR1 SEHNR and CDR2 FQNEAQ (reference sequence).

The V gene is TRBV20-1, the J gene TRBJ2-6, with no clear D. Deletions cut 6 bases from V and 0 bases from J, with 12 bases between. Germline V gene sequence: CDR1 DFQATT, CDR2 SNEGSKA (reference sequence). The CDR3 spans 15 residues. CDR3 amino acids: CSAPHGISGANVLTF. The CDR3 DNA is TGCAGTGCCCCCCATGGGATCTCTGGGGCCAACGTCCTGACTTTC.

This clonotype was observed a few times. V gene TRBV13 combines with J gene TRBJ2-1, with 10 nucleotides matching TRBD2. V dropped 6 bases and J dropped 7; count of bases not matched to a gene: 9. Germline CDR1 and CDR2: PRHDT and FYEKMQ (reference sequence). CDR3 length equals 15 residues. The CDR3 region is CASRSERGGWNEQFF. The CDR3 region has the DNA TGTGCCAGCAGATCGGAGCGGGGGGGCTGGAATGAGCAGTTCTTC.

This clonotype turned up a few times. The chain uses TRBV11-2 and TRBJ2-2; 11 nucleotides line up with TRBD2. The V gene's germline CDR1 is SGHAT and CDR2 FQNNGV. V shed 5 bases, J shed 3 bases, and the junction held 11 bases outside the gene matches. This CDR3 contains 18 residues. CDR3 region: CASSQRVAGGIYTGELFF. CDR3 nucleotide sequence: TGTGCCAGCAGCCAAAGGGTAGCGGGGGGGATTTACACCGGGGAGCTGTTTTTT. Drawing the rest from reference TRBV11-2 and TRBJ2-2, the complete variable domain is EAGVAQSPRYKIIEKRQSVAFWCNPISGHATLYWYQQILGQGPKLLIQFQNNGVVDDSQLPKDRFSAERLKGVDSTLKIQPAKLEDSAVYLCASSQRVAGGIYTGELFFGEGSRLTVL.

V gene TRBV28 combines with J gene TRBJ2-3; tentatively, D is TRBD1 (5 bases). The V gene lost 2 bases and the J gene lost 2 bases, with 11 bases spanning the gap. CDR1 and CDR2 from the germline V gene are MDHEN and SYDVKM. This CDR3 has 15 amino acids. CDR3 coding DNA: TGTGCCAGCAGTTTAACAGGTCCCTTCACAGATACGCAGTATTTT. This codes for CASSLTGPFTDTQYF.

A few counts support this clonotype. Written as DNA, the CDR3 is TGTGCCAGCAGCAGACAAGGACAGGGGTCCAAAAACATTCAGTACTTC. It yields the protein CASSRQGQGSKNIQYF. The genes are TRBV21-1 and TRBJ2-4; the table calls TRBD1, which could not be checked here. TRBV21-1 is a pseudogene. The CDR3 runs 16 residues.

This rearrangement joins TRBV5-1 to TRBJ1-3; D may be TRBD1 (6 bases). The CDR3 length is 14 residues. Germline CDR1 is SGHRS and CDR2 is YFSETQ. V was trimmed by 3 bases and J by 4 bases, leaving 11 bases between them. CDR3 coding DNA: TGCGCCAGCAGCTATGGGGGACACGGAAACACCATATATTTT. Translated, it gives CASSYGGHGNTIYF.

The sample holds many counts of this clonotype. V is TRBV6-1 and J is TRBJ2-2, with TRBD1 matching 8 bases. CDR1 MNHNS and CDR2 SASEGT come from the germline V gene. This CDR3 region has 13 residues. The J segment lost 6 bases and the V segment lost 6 bases, leaving 3 bases of the junction unmatched. CDR3 loop: CASRLQGAGELFF. In DNA form, the CDR3 reads TGTGCCAGCAGACTACAGGGGGCCGGGGAGCTGTTTTTT.